What follows are 15 T cell receptor beta chains derived from one specimen sequenced in a study of CXCR3-negative and CXCR3-positive naive CD8 T cells. The TRB cDNA libraries were prepared by 5' RACE with UMI labels. TCRdb reworked the 5' RACE reads into one entry per CDR3 protein, no DNA. The sample's table shows roughly 50,000 distinct CDR3 sequences. The sequenced sample was memory CD8+ T cells from blood. These receptors were obtained from a human donor in good health. Some clones in this sample may be carry-over from other donors' samples.

The V and J genes are TRBV5-6 and TRBJ2-1; the TCRdb call, TRBD2, lacks DNA for checking. Germline CDR1 is SGHDT and CDR2 is YYEEEE. There are 16 residues in the CDR3. The CDR3 here is CASSFWAGPTYNEQFF.

This rearrangement joins TRBV15 to TRBJ2-1; TCRdb picks TRBD1, but there is no DNA to check that call. CDR3 length: 16 amino acids. Germline V CDR1 and CDR2: LNHNV, YYDKDF (reference sequence). This CDR3 is CATSRARDKGYNEQFF.

The rearrangement uses TRBV3-1 and TRBJ2-1; TCRdb proposes TRBD1, but this gene call is untestable without DNA. The CDR3 has 16 amino acids. CDR1 is LGHDT, CDR2 YNNKEL, per germline (reference sequence). The chain's CDR3 is CASSQVGAGTYNEQFF.

The chain links TRBV5-6 to TRBJ2-1; TCRdb gives TRBD1 as the D gene, but with no DNA this cannot be confirmed. From germline, CDR1 is SGHDT and CDR2 YYEEEE. The length of the CDR3 is 12 residues. The CDR3: CASSPGDNEQFF.

The chain couples TRBV29-1 to TRBJ2-7. Germline V lookup: CDR1 SQVTM, CDR2 ANQGSEA. The CDR3 consists of 13 residues. This CDR3 is CSVQSVDNNEQYF.

V gene TRBV7-8 combines with J gene TRBJ2-1; the D call from TCRdb, TRBD1, cannot be confirmed without DNA. This CDR3 comprises 15 residues. Germline CDR1 reads SGHVS; CDR2 reads FQNEAQ. The CDR3: CASNLAGGPVNEQFF. The full variable domain, rest sourced from reference TRBV7-8 and TRBJ2-1, is GAGVSQSPRYKVAKRGQDVALRCDPISGHVSLFWYQQALGQGPEFLTYFQNEAQLDKSGLPSDRFFAERPEGSVSTLKIQRTQQEDSAVYLCASNLAGGPVNEQFFGPGTRLTVL.

The V and J genes are TRBV29-1 and TRBJ1-2; TCRdb lists TRBD1, though no DNA is available to test this call. Germline V CDR1 and CDR2: SQVTM, ANQGSEA. The CDR3 sequence is 15 residues long. This chain's CDR3 is CSVETDPRTGVVYTF. Full variable domain (missing parts from reference TRBV29-1 and TRBJ1-2): SAVISQKPSRDICQRGTSLTIQCQVDSQVTMMFWYRQQPGQSLTLIATANQGSEATYESGFVIDKFPISRPNLTFSTLTVSNMSPEDSSIYLCSVETDPRTGVVYTFGSGTRLTVV.

The chain carries TRBV20-1 and TRBJ2-7; the D call of TRBD1 rests on TCRdb alone, since no DNA is present to check it. The CDR3 spans 16 residues. CDR1 and CDR2 (germline): DFQATT, SNEGSKA (reference sequence). CDR3 sequence: CSARDLTGPTPYEQYF.

The chain uses TRBV15 and TRBJ1-5. Germline V gene lookup returns CDR1 LNHNV and CDR2 YYDKDF (reference sequence). The CDR3 totals 15 residues. The CDR3 protein is CATSRDQAGGQPQHF.

The rearrangement links TRBV11-2 to TRBJ2-7; the TCRdb call, TRBD2, lacks DNA for checking. Per the germline V gene, CDR1 is SGHAT and CDR2 is FQNNGV. The CDR3 consists of 15 residues. CDR3 protein: CASRETTGNSYEQYF.

V gene TRBV29-1 combines with J gene TRBJ2-7. The CDR3 is 11 residues long. The germline V gene encodes CDR1 SQVTM and CDR2 ANQGSEA. CDR3 amino acids: CSVVANYEQYF.

This CDR3 reads CASSAGTDYEQYF. This sequence joins TRBV19 and TRBJ2-7; TCRdb's D call of TRBD1 is untestable without DNA. CDR1 is LNHDA and CDR2 is SQIVND in the germline V gene (reference sequence). The CDR3 consists of 13 residues.

The chain has TRBV6-2 or TRBV6-3 and TRBJ2-7; there is no DNA to check the TCRdb D call of TRBD2. Germline V gene data show CDR1 as MNHEY and CDR2 as SVGEGT. The CDR3 is made up of 13 amino acids. Here the CDR3 reads CASSQTIAYEQYF.

This chain uses TRBV27 with TRBJ1-2; the D call from TCRdb, TRBD1, cannot be confirmed without DNA. CDR1 is MNHEY and CDR2 is SMNVEV in the germline V gene (reference sequence). The CDR3 is 15 amino acids. The chain's CDR3 is CASSLSAGQIYGYTF.

The CDR3 here is CSVEVTRGEAGELFF. The rearrangement uses TRBV29-1 and TRBJ2-2; TCRdb gives TRBD1 as the D gene, but with no DNA this cannot be confirmed. This CDR3 contains 15 residues. The germline V gene has CDR1 SQVTM and CDR2 ANQGSEA.